Following are 26 T cell receptor beta chains from one sample sequenced in a study of T cells after yellow fever vaccination. TCRdb re-called the 5' RACE reads through MiXCR, storing one row per CDR3 protein. The table shows approximately 550,000 distinct CDR3 sequences, with 15% to 20% occurring only once. The input for sequencing was PBMCs, taken 15 days after the yellow fever booster vaccination. The source of these receptors is a man aged 25 to 40 who received the YFV17D yellow fever vaccine.

A note on this clonotype: An end of the junction does not agree with germline; a read error may underlie this. The chain uses TRBV28 and TRBJ2-5; maybe TRBD2 (5 bases). CDR1 and CDR2 (germline): MDHEN, SYDVKM. The CDR3 is made up of 13 amino acids. The CDR3 coding sequence is TGTGCCAGCGGTTTCGGGGTCCCAGAGACCCAGTACTTC. Its protein product is CASGFGVPETQYF.

The genes are TRBV5-4 and TRBJ2-1; 9 bases agree with TRBD2. The CDR3 covers 13 residues. The V gene end was trimmed by 10 bases and the J gene end by 4 bases; junction bases not matched to a gene: 6. The germline gives CDR1 SGHNT, CDR2 YYREEE (reference sequence). CDR3 amino acids: CAAGGREYNEQFF. DNA for the CDR3: TGTGCCGCGGGCGGGAGGGAGTACAATGAGCAGTTCTTC.

This clonotype appeared a few times. The CDR3 spells CASSFSGGGLYEQYF. The CDR3 DNA reads as TGTGCCAGCAGCTTTAGCGGGGGGGGGCTCTACGAGCAGTACTTC. The chain uses TRBV7-9 and TRBJ2-7, with TRBD2 matching over 11 bases. The J segment lost 3 bases and the V segment lost 3 bases, leaving 4 bases of the junction unmatched. Germline values: CDR1 SEHNR, CDR2 FQNEAQ (reference sequence). The CDR3 has 15 residues.

J is TRBJ1-5 and V is TRBV9; D is possibly TRBD1 (5 bases). Looked up from germline, CDR1 is SGDLS and CDR2 is YYNGEE. V lost 3 bases and J 0 bases, leaving 10 bases between the germline ends. CDR3 length equals 15 residues. For the CDR3, the DNA is TGTGCCAGCAGCGGGGGGACGGGTAGCAATCAGCCCCAGCATTTT. Translated: CASSGGTGSNQPQHF.

The chain is built from TRBV20-1 and TRBJ1-3, with D hard to call. Trimming shortened V by 0 bases and J by 2 bases, and 11 bases separated the two germline ends. The germline V gene has CDR1 DFQATT and CDR2 SNEGSKA (reference sequence). The CDR3 loop spans 15 amino acids. The CDR3 is CSARDLQAAGNTIYF. The CDR3 coding sequence is TGCAGTGCTAGAGATCTCCAGGCAGCTGGAAACACCATATATTTT.

V and J are TRBV20-1 and TRBJ1-2; no firm D call. Between the trimmed V and J ends, which lost 0 bases and 5 bases, there was a span of 7 bases. The germline V gene encodes CDR1 DFQATT and CDR2 SNEGSKA (reference sequence). CDR3 length equals 12 residues. CDR3 in amino acids: CSARDSSYGYTF. The CDR3 coding sequence is TGCAGTGCTAGAGACAGCTCATATGGCTACACCTTC.

This chain links TRBV7-3 with TRBJ2-1; unclear D gene. V lost 1 base to trimming and J lost 6 bases, with 10 bases between them. CDR3 size: 14 residues. The germline CDR1 and CDR2 sequences are SGHTA and FQGTGA. The CDR3 spells CASSLMATSNEQFF. The CDR3 bases are TGTGCCAGCAGCTTAATGGCCACTTCCAATGAGCAGTTCTTC.

This clonotype has only a few counts. V is TRBV7-2 and J is TRBJ2-7; no reliable D call. Per germline, CDR1 SGHTA and CDR2 FQGNSA. The CDR3 is 13 residues long. Trimming took 5 bases from V and 6 from J, leaving 14 bases between them. CDR3: CASSATAGREQYF. CDR3 DNA: TGTGCCAGCAGCGCTACTGCAGGTCGCGAGCAGTACTTC.

This clonotype has only a few counts. The chain links TRBV27 to TRBJ2-1, with 13 bases that match TRBD2. Germline V gene lookup returns CDR1 MNHEY and CDR2 SMNVEV (reference sequence). V was clipped by 4 bases and J by 7 bases; unmatched bases: 7. The CDR3 contains 16 residues. CDR3 nucleotide sequence: TGTGCCAGCAGTTCGGCCGGACTAGCGGGAGTTAATGAGCAGTTCTTC. It yields the protein CASSSAGLAGVNEQFF.

This chain links TRBV24-1 with TRBJ2-5; TRBD1 is a possible D gene (6 bases). With 7 bases removed from V and 5 bases from J, the gap between germline ends came to 19 bases. The V gene's germline CDR1 is KGHDR and CDR2 SFDVKD. The CDR3 totals 15 residues. The CDR3 DNA follows: TGTGCCACCAGGTGGACTGGGACACCGGGGGAGACCCAGTACTTC. Protein product: CATRWTGTPGETQYF.

This clonotype was seen ten or more times. The gene calls are TRBV7-2 and TRBJ2-1; 10 bases are shared with TRBD2. Germline V gene lookup returns CDR1 SGHTA and CDR2 FQGNSA. The V and J ends lost 4 bases and 9 bases, in that order; junction bases with no gene match: 15. The CDR3 has 17 amino acids. CDR3 sequence (DNA): TGTGCCAGCAGCTCCGGACTAGCGGACCTAATCAGGCGTGAGCAGTTCTTC. Its translation is CASSSGLADLIRREQFF.

This clonotype appeared a few times. The chain links TRBV20-1 to TRBJ1-3; D not resolved. Trimming removed 7 bases from V and 1 base from J, with 11 bases in between. The CDR3 runs 13 residues. Germline CDR1 DFQATT, CDR2 SNEGSKA (reference sequence). CDR3 sequence: CSVGSTSGNTIYF. CDR3 nucleotides: TGCAGTGTGGGGTCCACTTCTGGAAACACCATATATTTT.

This clonotype was seen a few times. The chain is built from TRBV2 and TRBJ2-6; 8 bases agree with TRBD2. Germline trimming cut 5 bases from V and 0 bases from J; bases unmatched to any gene: 6. This CDR3 is 17 amino acids long. Germline V gives CDR1 SNHLY, CDR2 FYNNEI. The CDR3 coding sequence is TGTGCCAGCAGTTTTAGCGGGATTAACTCTGGGGCCAACGTCCTGACTTTC. Amino acids: CASSFSGINSGANVLTF.

This clonotype has just a few counts. The rearrangement uses TRBV18 and TRBJ2-7; D gene unclear. Germline CDR1 is KGHSH and CDR2 is LQKENI. Trimming took off 3 bases at V and 2 bases at J, with 11 bases between the two ends. This CDR3 region has 14 residues. The CDR3 bases are TGTGCCAGCTCACCGGGCGGATCCACCTACGAGCAGTACTTC. This codes for CASSPGGSTYEQYF.

This sequence joins TRBV7-9 and TRBJ2-7; D not resolved. Trimming removed 5 bases from V and 3 bases from J, with 11 bases in between. This CDR3 has 13 residues. In germline, CDR1 is SEHNR, CDR2 FQNEAQ (reference sequence). The CDR3 sequence is CASSPQSDYEQYF. The CDR3 nucleotides read TGTGCCAGCAGCCCCCAGAGCGACTACGAGCAGTACTTC.

J is TRBJ2-3 and V is TRBV20-1, with D maybe TRBD2 (5 bases). CDR3 length equals 14 residues. V was trimmed by 0 bases and J by 5 bases, leaving 12 bases between them. Germline V gives CDR1 DFQATT, CDR2 SNEGSKA (reference sequence). In DNA form, the CDR3 reads TGCAGTGCTAGAGACGACGGGATTAGAGATACGCAGTATTTT. Translating gives CSARDDGIRDTQYF.

The rearrangement links TRBV12-3 or TRBV12-4 to TRBJ2-2; no firm D call. The V end was cut by 10 bases, the J end by 6 bases, with 15 bases between. The CDR3 covers 13 residues. This CDR3 reads CANAVSGPGELFF. CDR3 sequence (DNA): TGTGCCAACGCCGTTTCGGGTCCCGGGGAGCTGTTTTTT.

This chain joins TRBV20-1 and TRBJ2-5; 7 positions agree with TRBD2. Germline lookup yields CDR1 DFQATT and CDR2 SNEGSKA (reference sequence). The CDR3 has 13 residues. V shed 3 bases, J shed 5 bases, and the junction held 6 bases outside the gene matches. For the CDR3, the DNA is TGCAGTGCTAGCCGGGGGGATGTGGAGACCCAGTACTTC. This codes for CSASRGDVETQYF.

The J gene is TRBJ1-3, the V gene TRBV9, with unresolved D. Germline V gene sequence: CDR1 SGDLS, CDR2 YYNGEE. This CDR3 has 17 residues. Trimming shortened V by 4 bases and J by 4 bases, and 21 bases separated the two germline ends. The CDR3 DNA sequence: TGTGCCAGCAGCTTAAGTCCCGGGTCTCATTTCGGAAACACCATATATTTT. Its translation: CASSLSPGSHFGNTIYF.

The genes are TRBV28 and TRBJ1-1; 7 nucleotides line up with TRBD1. This CDR3 has 15 amino acids. V gave up 5 bases and J gave up 0 bases; unmatched junction bases: 6. Germline V gene lookup returns CDR1 MDHEN and CDR2 SYDVKM. CDR3 coding DNA: TGTGCCAGCAGTACCCGGACAGGCATGAACACTGAAGCTTTCTTT. Protein: CASSTRTGMNTEAFF.

The chain recombines TRBV6-1 with TRBJ2-2, with D maybe TRBD1 (6 bases). Per germline, CDR1 MNHNS and CDR2 SASEGT. This CDR3 contains 13 residues. Trimming stripped 5 bases from V and 6 bases from J, with 10 bases between. In DNA form, the CDR3 reads TGTGCCAGCAGTCCCGACAGGCCCGGGGAGCTGTTTTTT. This sequence encodes CASSPDRPGELFF.

This clonotype has a handful of counts. The chain uses TRBV20-1 and TRBJ2-7, with 9 bases fitting TRBD2. Germline lookup yields CDR1 DFQATT and CDR2 SNEGSKA (reference sequence). This CDR3 spans 14 amino acids. Trimming cost V 1 base and J 3 bases; bases outside gene matches: 4. The CDR3 DNA reads TGCAGTGCTAGAGCCGAAGCGGGAGGCTACGAGCAGTACTTC. This encodes CSARAEAGGYEQYF.

CDR3 protein: CASNEGGPEQYF. In DNA, the CDR3 is TGTGCCAGCAACGAGGGGGGGCCAGAGCAGTACTTC. V and J are TRBV21-1 and TRBJ2-7; the D call TRBD1 from the table was never checked on the DNA. TRBV21-1 corresponds to a pseudogene. This CDR3 is 12 amino acids long.

The chain uses TRBV9 and TRBJ2-7; TRBD1 matches 7 bases. The CDR3 loop spans 14 amino acids. Trimming took 4 bases from V and 4 from J; bases not matched to a gene: 8. Germline V gene data show CDR1 as SGDLS and CDR2 as YYNGEE. The DNA of the CDR3 is TGTGCCAGCAGCTCCGGTGGGGACAGTTACGAGCAGTACTTC. This sequence encodes CASSSGGDSYEQYF. Full variable domain (rest looked up from reference TRBV9 and TRBJ2-7): DSGVTQTPKHLITATGQRVTLRCSPRSGDLSVYWYQQSLDQGLQFLIQYYNGEERAKGNILERFSAQQFPDLHSELNLSSLELGDSALYFCASSSGGDSYEQYFGPGTRLTVT.

V usage is TRBV20-1 and J usage is TRBJ2-2; 8 bases line up with TRBD2. The CDR3 has 14 residues. The germline V gene has CDR1 DFQATT and CDR2 SNEGSKA (reference sequence). J lost 5 bases, V lost 2 bases, and 4 bases had no gene match. The CDR3 loop reads CSARLRGGTGELFF. For the CDR3, the DNA is TGCAGTGCTAGATTGCGCGGGGGGACCGGGGAGCTGTTTTTT.

The chain uses TRBV7-2 and TRBJ1-1, with D hard to call. Germline CDR1 is SGHTA and CDR2 is FQGNSA. Trimming cost V 1 base and J 5 bases, with 14 bases left between them. This CDR3 contains 15 residues. The DNA of the CDR3 is TGTGCCAGCAGCTTAGTCCTCCAAGGGTGGACTGAAGCTTTCTTT. Protein sequence: CASSLVLQGWTEAFF.